The 11 T cell receptor beta chains below come from one sample, sequenced in a study of beta chain features in type 1 diabetes. These receptors have no known antigen. Since all of the isolated RNA was reverse transcribed, expressed TCRB transcripts were what got sequenced. Profiled with immunoSEQ multiplex PCR; TCRdb holds only in-frame clones, not every one. This repertoire shows some 250,000 clones, 9.5% to 13% found once; its top ten account for more than 0.015%. Study conclusions and caveats: There was a moderate but significant shortening of TCRB CDR3s in all four CD4+ subsets of Type 1 diabetes patients.

The specimen was naive CD4+ T cells from blood. The receptors were gathered from a young man with type 1 diabetes.

This clone occurred a few times. V gene TRBV21-1 combines with J gene TRBJ2-1; the tabulated D call, TRBD1, remains unverified against the DNA. TRBV21-1 is annotated as a pseudogene. The CDR3 is made up of 18 amino acids. As DNA, the CDR3 is TGTGCCAGCAGCGCCAGCAGACCTTACAGGGTCGCCCACAATGAGCAGTTCTTC. The encoded protein is CASSASRPYRVAHNEQFF.

This clone showed up just a few times. The chain carries TRBV29-1 and TRBJ2-5; D gene unclear. This CDR3 contains 12 residues. Germline CDR1 is SQVTM and CDR2 is ANQGSEA. V was shortened by 3 bases and J by 5 bases, with 10 bases between the two germline ends. The DNA of the CDR3 is TGCAGCGTTGAGTCCGGAGTGGAGACCCAGTACTTC. Translating it yields CSVESGVETQYF.

The J gene is TRBJ1-2, the V gene TRBV5-1, with 8 bases matching TRBD1. CDR1 is SGHRS and CDR2 is YFSETQ in the germline V gene. The V gene end was trimmed by 4 bases and the J gene end by 0 bases; junction bases not matched to a gene: 5. The CDR3 has 15 residues. CDR3 loop: CASSQGTGTNYGYTF. The CDR3 DNA is TGCGCCAGCAGCCAGGGGACAGGAACTAACTATGGCTACACCTTC.

The chain combines TRBV12-5 with TRBJ1-2, with D perhaps matching TRBD1 (6 bases). The CDR3 sequence is 14 residues long. Germline CDR1 LGHNT, CDR2 FRNRAP. Trimming cost V 2 bases and J 4 bases, with 11 bases left between them. In DNA form, the CDR3 reads TGTGCTAGTGGTTTGCCTCCGGACAGCTATGGCTACACCTTC. This sequence encodes CASGLPPDSYGYTF.

The chain couples TRBV5-6 to TRBJ2-6; maybe TRBD1 (5 bases). Deletions cut 5 bases from V and 4 bases from J, with 10 bases between. The length of the CDR3 is 14 residues. Germline CDR1 and CDR2: SGHDT and YYEEEE. CDR3 loop: CASSGQTGANVLTF. Here the CDR3 DNA reads TGTGCCAGCAGTGGACAAACCGGGGCCAACGTCCTGACTTTC.

This clone turned up a few times. This chain joins TRBV5-4 and TRBJ2-5; D unresolved. CDR3 size: 14 residues. V was shortened by 5 bases and J by 6 bases, with 17 bases between the two germline ends. From germline, CDR1 is SGHNT and CDR2 YYREEE (reference sequence). The CDR3 here is CASSSRPSTQTQYF. The CDR3 DNA reads as TGTGCCAGCAGTTCACGTCCGAGTACCCAGACCCAGTACTTC.

V is TRBV19 and J is TRBJ2-3, with D possibly being TRBD1 (6 bases). Germline lookup yields CDR1 LNHDA and CDR2 SQIVND (reference sequence). This CDR3 spans 14 amino acids. Trimming left V 3 bases short and J 5 bases short, with 12 bases between. The CDR3: CASSISRGGDTQYF. CDR3 DNA sequence: TGTGCCAGTAGTATTAGTAGAGGGGGAGATACGCAGTATTTT.

The sample holds a few counts of this clone. The chain is built from TRBV15 and TRBJ2-5; 8 positions match TRBD2. The CDR3 loop spans 13 amino acids. V lost 5 bases to trimming and J lost 5 bases; unmatched junction nucleotides: 4. CDR1 is LNHNV, CDR2 YYDKDF, per germline (reference sequence). CDR3 bases: TGTGCCACCAGCGGGGGACTAGAGGAGACCCAGTACTTC. Residues: CATSGGLEETQYF. The entire variable domain, with the rest obtained from reference TRBV15 and TRBJ2-5, is as follows: DAMVIQNPRYQVTQFGKPVTLSCSQTLNHNVMYWYQQKSSQAPKLLFHYYDKDFNNEADTPDNFQSRRPNTSFCFLDIRSPGLGDTAMYLCATSGGLEETQYFGPGTRLLVL.

The chain combines TRBV10-3 with TRBJ2-5, with TRBD2 as a possible D gene (5 bases). The CDR3 extends over 11 amino acids. The V gene's germline CDR1 is ENHRY and CDR2 SYGVKD. Trimming cost V 5 bases and J 5 bases, with 6 bases left between them. The CDR3, as DNA: TGTGCCATCAGTTCGGGGGAGACCCAGTACTTC. Protein product: CAISSGETQYF.

The chain has TRBV7-3 and TRBJ2-2; 7 bases fit TRBD2. Germline V gives CDR1 SGHTA, CDR2 FQGTGA. Germline trimming cut 2 bases from V and 3 bases from J; bases unmatched to any gene: 0. This CDR3 is 14 amino acids long. CDR3 loop: CASSLAGDTGELFF. In DNA form, the CDR3 reads TGTGCCAGCAGCTTAGCGGGAGACACCGGGGAGCTGTTTTTT.

The gene calls are TRBV6-5 and TRBJ2-7; 9 positions agree with TRBD1. J was trimmed by 11 bases and V by 2 bases; bases with no gene match: 1. Germline V gene data show CDR1 as MNHEY and CDR2 as SVGAGI. This CDR3 has 11 amino acids. CDR3 sequence: CASSYRDREYF. CDR3 coding DNA: TGTGCCAGCAGTTACCGGGACAGGGAGTACTTC.